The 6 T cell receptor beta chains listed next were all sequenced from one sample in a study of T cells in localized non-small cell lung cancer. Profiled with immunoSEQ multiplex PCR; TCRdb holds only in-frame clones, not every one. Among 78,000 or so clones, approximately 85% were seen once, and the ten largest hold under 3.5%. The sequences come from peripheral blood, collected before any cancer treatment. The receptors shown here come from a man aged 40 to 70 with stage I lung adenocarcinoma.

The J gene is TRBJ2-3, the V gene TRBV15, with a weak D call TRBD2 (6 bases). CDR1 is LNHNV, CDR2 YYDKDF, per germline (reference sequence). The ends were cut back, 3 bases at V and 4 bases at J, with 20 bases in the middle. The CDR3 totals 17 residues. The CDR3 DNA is TGTGCCACCAGCAGGAGTAAAGGGACTCCCTTTGCAGATACGCAGTATTTT. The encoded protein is CATSRSKGTPFADTQYF.

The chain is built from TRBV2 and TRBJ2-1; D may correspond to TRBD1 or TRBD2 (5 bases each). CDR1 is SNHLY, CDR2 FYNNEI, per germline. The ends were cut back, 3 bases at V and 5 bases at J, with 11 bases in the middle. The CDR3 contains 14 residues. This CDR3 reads CASSESGPNNEQFF. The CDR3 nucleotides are TGTGCCAGCAGTGAGTCGGGACCTAACAATGAGCAGTTCTTC.

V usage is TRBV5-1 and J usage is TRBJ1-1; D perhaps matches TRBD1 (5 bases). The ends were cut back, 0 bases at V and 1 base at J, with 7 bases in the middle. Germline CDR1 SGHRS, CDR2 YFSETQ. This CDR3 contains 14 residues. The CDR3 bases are TGCGCCAGCAGCTTGGAGGGGTGGAACACTGAAGCTTTCTTT. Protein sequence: CASSLEGWNTEAFF.

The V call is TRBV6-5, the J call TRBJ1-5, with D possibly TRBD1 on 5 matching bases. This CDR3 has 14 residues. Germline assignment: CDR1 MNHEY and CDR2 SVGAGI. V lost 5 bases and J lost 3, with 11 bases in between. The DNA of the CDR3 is TGTGCCAGCAGTCAGACAGAGTCCAATCAGCCCCAGCATTTT. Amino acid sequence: CASSQTESNQPQHF.

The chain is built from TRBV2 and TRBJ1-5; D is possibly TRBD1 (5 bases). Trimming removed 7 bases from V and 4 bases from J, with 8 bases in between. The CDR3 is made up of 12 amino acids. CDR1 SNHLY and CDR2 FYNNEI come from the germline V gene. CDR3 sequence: CASTRGNQPQHF. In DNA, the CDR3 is TGTGCCAGCACCCGGGGGAATCAGCCCCAGCATTTT.

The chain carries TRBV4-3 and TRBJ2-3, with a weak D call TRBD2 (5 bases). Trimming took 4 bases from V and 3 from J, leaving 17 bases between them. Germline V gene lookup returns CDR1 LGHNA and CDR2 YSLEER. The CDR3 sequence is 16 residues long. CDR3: CASSPEGSGSTDTQYF. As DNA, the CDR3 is TGCGCCAGCAGCCCAGAAGGAAGCGGATCGACAGATACGCAGTATTTT.